The present T cell receptor beta chain was sequenced within a study of cytomegalovirus exposure and HLA in healthy donors. Worth noting for this clone: Its antigen is as yet unknown.

With 60 Vbeta and 13 Jbeta primers, the PCR was carried out. The data were produced by immunoSEQ multiplex PCR, yet TCRdb's version contains in-frame clones alone and is incomplete. The sample consists of 63,000 or so clones, around four fifths of them appearing once. Study-level findings and limits: Analyses of presence/absence relied on an assumption of roughly uniform sequencing depth across donors. In a later analysis, CMV-associated beta chains were mostly HLA-associated, it appeared.

The germline V gene encodes CDR1 SSHAT and CDR2 FNYEAQ (reference sequence). The V and J ends lost 4 bases and 4 bases respectively, with 13 bases between them. The CDR3 sequence is 14 residues long. The chain is built from TRBV7-7 and TRBJ2-5, with D maybe TRBD1 (5 bases). This TCR was recovered from a woman aged 30 to 39 in good health and CMV-seropositive. Sequences were obtained from PBMCs. CDR3 DNA: TGTGCCAGCAGCTATGAGGCAGGGTCAGAGACCCAGTACTTC. Translating it yields CASSYEAGSETQYF.